These T cell receptor beta chains were read from a single sample in a study of siplizumab effects on memory and regulatory T cells. Some clones are missing from TCRdb's copy, which holds only in-frame ones; the method was immunoSEQ multiplex PCR. The sample holds 100,000 to 110,000 clones, about 95% seen once. The material sequenced was non-Treg CD4+ T cells sorted from blood. The receptor source for this set is a human donor in good health. The CDR3 runs from the conserved cysteine through the conserved F or W. A D gene is named only where the DNA matches it firmly. Size is omitted from some rows. Given values are once, few, many or a class for expanded clones.

>TRBJ2-3|NA|TRBV5-1|NA
CASSLRGESTDTQYF
TGCGCCAGCAGCTTGCGCGGGGAGAGCACAGATACGCAGTATTTT
>TRBJ2-7|NA|TRBV10-2|NA
CASSEFLGFEQYF
TGCGCCAGCAGTGAGTTTCTCGGGTTCGAGCAGTACTTC
>TRBJ2-5|NA|TRBV6-6|NA
CASSYGLQETQYF
TGTGCCAGCAGTTACGGGTTGCAAGAGACCCAGTACTTC
>TRBJ1-2|NA|TRBV7-2|NA
CASSLEGSANYGYTF
TGTGCCAGCAGCTTAGAAGGCAGTGCTAACTATGGCTACACCTTC
>TRBJ2-3|NA|TRBV7-9|NA
CASSFSGGSGTDTQYF
TGTGCCAGCAGCTTTAGCGGCGGTAGCGGAACAGATACGCAGTATTTT
>TRBJ1-1|NA|TRBV19|once
CASSIGDMNTEAFF
TGTGCCAGTAGTATAGGGGATATGAACACTGAAGCTTTCTTT
>TRBJ2-5|TRBD2|TRBV5-4|NA
CASSPAGASGTVETQYF
TGTGCCAGCAGCCCGGCCGGGGCTAGCGGGACGGTTGAGACCCAGTACTTC
>TRBJ1-5|NA|TRBV5-1|once
CASSLGPGQSLQPQHF
TGCGCCAGCAGCTTGGGCCCGGGTCAGAGTTTACAGCCCCAGCATTTT
>TRBJ2-5|NA|TRBV19|NA
CASSAKETQYF
TGTGCCAGTAGTGCGAAAGAGACCCAGTACTTC
>TRBJ1-5|NA|TRBV10-1|NA
CASSSKDLSNQPQHF
TGCGCCAGCAGTTCCAAAGACCTTAGCAATCAGCCCCAGCATTTT
>TRBJ1-3|NA|TRBV14|NA
CASSQFGFSGNTIYF
TGTGCCAGCAGCCAGTTTGGGTTTTCTGGAAACACCATATATTTT
>TRBJ2-3|NA|TRBV28|NA
CASSLISGWDTQYF
TGTGCCAGCAGTTTAATTAGCGGCTGGGATACGCAGTATTTT